Included here is one T cell receptor (beta chain) sequence, with context. This clonotype showed up many times. The clone's antigen remains unknown. A read error may be the cause here, since a much bigger clone is one base away. Ophthalmopathy patients had moderately to severely active disease, with a Clinical Activity Score of 3 or more, a NOSPECS grade of 4 or more, and a disease duration of less than 3 months. The study excluded patients with uncontrolled infections, other autoimmune diseases, pregnancy or lactation. Clinical symptoms, serum thyroxine and TRAb, thyroid ultrasound, and orbital computed tomography formed the basis for the diagnoses. PBMCs were isolated from about 9.2 ml of fresh peripheral blood by Ficoll-Paque density gradient centrifugation. Total RNA was extracted using Trizol reagent, and RNA quality was assessed on an Agilent 2100 Bioanalyzer. Taken from the germline V gene, the CDR1 and CDR2 loops are MDHEN and SYDVKM. The trim is 7 bases for V and 7 bases for J, with a gap of 7 bases between the germline ends. The cysteine opens and the phenylalanine closes a CDR3 of 11 amino acids. Only the CDR3 portion is preserved as DNA: 33 bases, with reading frame beginning at the first base.

This specimen belongs to a study of T cells in Graves' hyperthyroidism and ophthalmopathy (dated by TCRdb to between 2018 and 2021). Study-wide context: Peripheral blood was sampled at the time of initial diagnosis, prior to any treatment. For training and testing, the 95 to 100 patients in the discovery cohort were randomly divided in a 7:3 ratio. An independent validation cohort of around 19 hyperthyroidism patients and about 16 patients who later progressed to ophthalmopathy tested prospective prediction of ophthalmopathy. Following sampling, methimazole starting at 30 mg daily was given to hyperthyroidism patients, and high-dose intravenous methylprednisolone was given to ophthalmopathy patients. The paper reports TCR Vbeta CDR3 sequencing of some 140 peripheral blood samples: fewer than 50 ophthalmopathy, around 80 hyperthyroidism and around 17 progressor patients. The study also compared thyroid tissue and blood T-cell repertoires from 5 to 7 Graves' hyperthyroidism patients. To identify distinguishing TCR V-J signatures, a discovery cohort of about 100 patients was used, comprising 40 to 45 with Graves' ophthalmopathy and some 57 with stable Graves' hyperthyroidism.

TCR beta CDR3 regions were amplified from RNA transcripts. The first round of RT-PCR for the TCR CDR3 was performed with the HTBI primer set and the Qiagen OneStep RT-PCR kit. A second multiplex PCR round built the libraries, followed by size selection and purification. Sequencing of the libraries was done on an Illumina HiSeq2000 using paired-end 100 bp reads. The source study handled its data this way. SOAPnuke was used to process the raw data, removing reads that contained adapters or uncalled bases, had a mean Phred below 15, or lacked an exact match to the constant primer or identifier. COPE v1.2.5 was used to merge the high-quality paired reads, and each unique nucleotide sequence was defined as a clonotype. Clonotypes were aligned to IMGT TRBV, TRBD and TRBJ reference segments using MiTCR v1.1. Only V-J combinations with frequency above 0.0001, covering about 99% of repertoires, were analysed. The TCS score was defined as F50 (clonal expansion) divided by E x V (chaos), with BLOSUM62-based TCRdist calculated between CDR3 peptides within each V-J. Welch's t-statistics and random forest reduced fewer than 600 V-J features to 10 to 15, which were used in a naive Bayes classifier (R e1071). TCRdb redid the processing of the public reads, applying fastp at Q25 and MiXCR, and retained in-frame beta chains. Rows matching on CDR3 protein sequence are summarized as one entry with the most common DNA and genes. These V and J calls derive from TCRdb rather than the authors' analysis. The sample profile shows some 270,000 distinct CDR3 sequences; about 24% of them were found once. Roughly 35% of the sample is taken by the ten largest.

Study-wide conclusions, independent of this receptor: Sample size was not statistically predetermined, and investigators were not blinded to group allocation. Most expanded thyroid clonotypes (frequency above 0.001) were also detected in blood, a finding suggesting that blood repertoires may reflect thyroid immune responses. In cross-validation, a model built on a 13 V-J signature told ophthalmopathy apart from stable hyperthyroidism with under 90% sensitivity and about 81% specificity, and in testing the same model reached 80%/75%. In validation, the model predicted progression to ophthalmopathy a median of roughly 6.5 months before onset, with about 71% sensitivity and roughly 72% specificity.

Sequencing was done on a sample of blood. The chain links TRBV28 with TRBJ2-2, with an unclear D gene assignment. The sequence was collected from a woman in her forties with Graves' ophthalmopathy. The DNA sequence reads TGTGCCAGCACGGTGTACGGGGAGCTGTTTTTT. Its product reads: CASTVYGELFF. Here the CDR3 is joined to the reference TRBV28 and TRBJ2-2 genes, and the full variable domain is: DVKVTQSSRYLVKRTGEKVFLECVQDMDHENMFWYRQDPGLGLRLIYFSYDVKMKEKGDIPEGYSVSREKKERFSLILESASTNQTSMYLCASTVYGELFFGEGSRLTVL.